This is a list of T cell receptor beta chains from one sample in a study of lymphopenia after photon versus proton radiotherapy. Sequenced by immunoSEQ multiplex PCR; TCRdb stores in-frame clones only, minus some. The data show 14,000 or so clones, with 82% seen just once and 27% held by the top ten. The material was peripheral blood, obtained from a patient treated with photon-based radiotherapy. The receptor set was obtained from a man aged 50-60 years with gastric cancer. Each CDR3 is given with its conserved first and last residue. Fields, in order: J gene, V gene, D gene, clone size, CDR3 DNA, CDR3 protein. The D gene is left open where the match is weak. The size entry is marked missing in some rows and otherwise reads once, few, many or a size class.

J gene: TRBJ2-3
V gene: TRBV9
D gene: -
clone size: -
CDR3 DNA: TGTGCCAGCAGCCAAAGGGACTGGAGTGCAGATACGCAGTATTTT
CDR3 protein: CASSQRDWSADTQYF

J gene: TRBJ2-2
V gene: TRBV6-1
D gene: TRBD1
clone size: -
CDR3 DNA: TGTGCCAGCAGTACAGGGGTTTTCACCGGGGAGCTGTTTTTT
CDR3 protein: CASSTGVFTGELFF

J gene: TRBJ2-5
V gene: TRBV7-9
D gene: -
clone size: -
CDR3 DNA: TGTGCCAGCAGCTTAGGGGTCGCAGAGACCCAGTACTTC
CDR3 protein: CASSLGVAETQYF

J gene: TRBJ1-1
V gene: TRBV5-6
D gene: -
clone size: -
CDR3 DNA: TGTGCCAGCAGCCCCCGGGGGGTGGTTGAAGCTTTCTTT
CDR3 protein: CASSPRGVVEAFF

J gene: TRBJ2-3
V gene: TRBV6-4
D gene: TRBD2
clone size: -
CDR3 DNA: TGTGCCAGCAGTGACCGTAGCGGGGGGGCAGATACGCAGTATTTT
CDR3 protein: CASSDRSGGADTQYF

J gene: TRBJ2-5
V gene: TRBV2
D gene: -
clone size: once
CDR3 DNA: TGTGCCAGTTACAGGGAAGAGACCCAGTACTTC
CDR3 protein: CASYREETQYF

J gene: TRBJ2-2
V gene: TRBV12-5
D gene: -
clone size: -
CDR3 DNA: TGTGCTAGTGGTTTGGTACTGGGGGCCGGGGAGCTGTTTTTT
CDR3 protein: CASGLVLGAGELFF

J gene: TRBJ2-4
V gene: TRBV2
D gene: -
clone size: -
CDR3 DNA: TGTGCCAGCATGGGGGGCCAAAACATTCAGTACTTC
CDR3 protein: CASMGGQNIQYF

J gene: TRBJ2-5
V gene: TRBV25-1
D gene: -
clone size: once
CDR3 DNA: TGTGCCAGCAGTGAATGGAGGGACAGAGAGACCCAGTACTTC
CDR3 protein: CASSEWRDRETQYF

J gene: TRBJ2-5
V gene: TRBV20-1
D gene: -
clone size: -
CDR3 DNA: TGCAGTGCTGGACGGGAGACCCAGTACTTC
CDR3 protein: CSAGRETQYF

J gene: TRBJ1-1
V gene: TRBV5-1
D gene: -
clone size: -
CDR3 DNA: TGCGCCAGCGGCCGACAGGCTATGAACACTGAAGCTTTCTTT
CDR3 protein: CASGRQAMNTEAFF

J gene: TRBJ1-1
V gene: TRBV18
D gene: TRBD1
clone size: -
CDR3 DNA: TGTGCCAGCTCACCTAATACAGGGGGAGCTGAAGCTTTCTTT
CDR3 protein: CASSPNTGGAEAFF

J gene: TRBJ2-5
V gene: TRBV10-3
D gene: TRBD1
clone size: -
CDR3 DNA: TGTGCCATCAGTGAATTTTCGGGACAGGGGGAGACCCAGTACTTC
CDR3 protein: CAISEFSGQGETQYF

J gene: TRBJ2-6
V gene: TRBV30
D gene: -
clone size: few
CDR3 DNA: TGTGCCTGGAGTTCCGGACAGAGGGGGTCTGGGGCCAACGTCCTGACTTTC
CDR3 protein: CAWSSGQRGSGANVLTF

J gene: TRBJ2-3
V gene: TRBV5-1
D gene: -
clone size: -
CDR3 DNA: TGCGCCAGCAGCGAGACAACAGATACGCAGTATTTT
CDR3 protein: CASSETTDTQYF

J gene: TRBJ2-5
V gene: TRBV15
D gene: TRBD2
clone size: -
CDR3 DNA: TGTGCCACCAGCAGGGCTAGCGGGGGCCAAGAGACCCAGTACTTC
CDR3 protein: CATSRASGGQETQYF

J gene: TRBJ2-3
V gene: TRBV18
D gene: -
clone size: -
CDR3 DNA: TGTGCCAGCTCCCCCAGGGTGCCAGATACGCAGTATTTT
CDR3 protein: CASSPRVPDTQYF

J gene: TRBJ2-2
V gene: TRBV7-9
D gene: -
clone size: -
CDR3 DNA: TGTGCCAGCAGCTTAGAATCCGGGGAGCTGTTTTTT
CDR3 protein: CASSLESGELFF

J gene: TRBJ1-2
V gene: TRBV27
D gene: -
clone size: -
CDR3 DNA: TGTGCCAGCAGTTTATGGGGTAGGGGGTACGGTAACTATGGCTACACCTTC
CDR3 protein: CASSLWGRGYGNYGYTF

J gene: TRBJ1-1
V gene: TRBV5-1
D gene: -
clone size: -
CDR3 DNA: TGCGCCAGCAGCTTGGTGGGGATAGGGACTGAAGCTTTCTTT
CDR3 protein: CASSLVGIGTEAFF

J gene: TRBJ2-1
V gene: TRBV7-9
D gene: TRBD2
clone size: -
CDR3 DNA: TGTGCCAGCAGCTCAGCGGGGGGCGATGAGCAGTTCTTC
CDR3 protein: CASSSAGGDEQFF

J gene: TRBJ2-1
V gene: TRBV10-3
D gene: TRBD2
clone size: -
CDR3 DNA: TGTGCCATCAGTGAACAGCGGGGGAGAAACAATGAGCAGTTCTTC
CDR3 protein: CAISEQRGRNNEQFF

J gene: TRBJ2-3
V gene: TRBV30
D gene: -
clone size: -
CDR3 DNA: TGTGCCTGGAAATGGGGTAGGACAGATACGCAGTATTTT
CDR3 protein: CAWKWGRTDTQYF

J gene: TRBJ1-2
V gene: TRBV14
D gene: -
clone size: -
CDR3 DNA: TGTGCCAGCAGCCAAGATTACGACTATGGCTACACCTTC
CDR3 protein: CASSQDYDYGYTF

J gene: TRBJ2-2
V gene: TRBV11-2
D gene: TRBD1
clone size: once
CDR3 DNA: TGTGCCAGCAGACTTCCGGGACAGGGAATCACCGGGGAGCTGTTTTTT
CDR3 protein: CASRLPGQGITGELFF

J gene: TRBJ1-4
V gene: TRBV6-6
D gene: -
clone size: -
CDR3 DNA: TGTGCCAGCAGACCCCCAGGGGAAAGTGAAAAACTGTTTTTT
CDR3 protein: CASRPPGESEKLFF

J gene: TRBJ2-1
V gene: TRBV5-8
D gene: -
clone size: -
CDR3 DNA: TGTGCCAGCAGCTTCCGGACTGGAAGTTCCGAGAGCTCCTACAATGAGCAGTTCTTC
CDR3 protein: CASSFRTGSSESSYNEQFF

J gene: TRBJ1-1
V gene: TRBV4-3
D gene: TRBD1
clone size: -
CDR3 DNA: TGCGCCAGCAGCCAAGACAGGGGGCGCGTCTCTGAAGCTTTCTTT
CDR3 protein: CASSQDRGRVSEAFF

J gene: TRBJ2-2
V gene: TRBV6-4
D gene: TRBD1
clone size: -
CDR3 DNA: TGTGCCAGCAGTTACTCCACGACAGGGTATGCGGGGGAGCTGTTTTTT
CDR3 protein: CASSYSTTGYAGELFF

J gene: TRBJ1-2
V gene: TRBV2
D gene: TRBD1
clone size: -
CDR3 DNA: TGTGCCAGCAGTGGGACAGGGGTGATCTATGGCTACACCTTC
CDR3 protein: CASSGTGVIYGYTF

J gene: TRBJ2-1
V gene: TRBV10-1
D gene: TRBD1
clone size: -
CDR3 DNA: TGCGCCAGCAGTTCGGACAGGAGGTCGCTTAGCTCCTACAATGAGCAGTTCTTC
CDR3 protein: CASSSDRRSLSSYNEQFF

J gene: TRBJ2-3
V gene: TRBV7-8
D gene: -
clone size: -
CDR3 DNA: TGTGCCAGCAGCCCAACACAGGGATGGGGCACAGATACGCAGTATTTT
CDR3 protein: CASSPTQGWGTDTQYF

J gene: TRBJ2-2
V gene: TRBV9
D gene: -
clone size: -
CDR3 DNA: TGTGCCAGCAGCCTCGGCCAATCAAAGCTGTTTTTT
CDR3 protein: CASSLGQSKLFF

J gene: TRBJ1-1
V gene: TRBV7-9
D gene: -
clone size: few
CDR3 DNA: TGTGCCAGCAGCTTAGCCCGGGGGCGCAATACTGAAGCTTTCTTT
CDR3 protein: CASSLARGRNTEAFF

J gene: TRBJ2-3
V gene: TRBV18
D gene: TRBD2
clone size: -
CDR3 DNA: TGTGCCAGCTCACAGAGCGGGGGGTCAGATACGCAGTATTTT
CDR3 protein: CASSQSGGSDTQYF

J gene: TRBJ2-3
V gene: TRBV18
D gene: -
clone size: -
CDR3 DNA: TGTGCCAGCAAGCCCACCAGCAGCACAGATACGCAGTATTTT
CDR3 protein: CASKPTSSTDTQYF

J gene: TRBJ2-1
V gene: TRBV5-1
D gene: -
clone size: -
CDR3 DNA: TGCGCCAGCAGCTTAAGCGGAAGCTCCTACAATGAGCAGTTCTTC
CDR3 protein: CASSLSGSSYNEQFF

J gene: TRBJ1-1
V gene: TRBV29-1
D gene: -
clone size: -
CDR3 DNA: TGCAGCGCTGGGGAGATTACAGGGAAGGGTGAAGCTTTCTTT
CDR3 protein: CSAGEITGKGEAFF

J gene: TRBJ2-1
V gene: TRBV7-2
D gene: -
clone size: -
CDR3 DNA: TGTGCCAGCAGCTTAGAGGCAGTCAGCAATGAGCAGTTCTTC
CDR3 protein: CASSLEAVSNEQFF

J gene: TRBJ1-5
V gene: TRBV5-6
D gene: -
clone size: -
CDR3 DNA: TGTGCCAGCAGCTTGGGGAGGTGGAATAGCAATCAGCCCCAGCATTTT
CDR3 protein: CASSLGRWNSNQPQHF

J gene: TRBJ1-2
V gene: TRBV21-1
D gene: -
clone size: -
CDR3 DNA: TGTGCCAGCAGCTCCCATAGACAATTCGACTATGGCTACACCTTC
CDR3 protein: CASSSHRQFDYGYTF

J gene: TRBJ2-5
V gene: TRBV5-1
D gene: -
clone size: -
CDR3 DNA: TGCGCCAGCAGCTTGTTCGGGGGAGGAGAGACCCAGTACTTC
CDR3 protein: CASSLFGGGETQYF

J gene: TRBJ1-1
V gene: TRBV7-3
D gene: -
clone size: -
CDR3 DNA: TGTGCCAGCAGCTTAGGGACGAACACTGAAGCTTTCTTT
CDR3 protein: CASSLGTNTEAFF

J gene: TRBJ2-2
V gene: TRBV10-2
D gene: TRBD1
clone size: -
CDR3 DNA: TGCGCCAGCAGCCGAAAACTCCAGGGGGCCGGGGAGCTGTTTTTT
CDR3 protein: CASSRKLQGAGELFF

J gene: TRBJ2-2
V gene: TRBV2
D gene: -
clone size: -
CDR3 DNA: TGTGCCAGCAGGACAAGGCCCGGGGAGCTGTTTTTT
CDR3 protein: CASRTRPGELFF

J gene: TRBJ1-6
V gene: TRBV6-1
D gene: -
clone size: few
CDR3 DNA: TGTGCCACCCTAATGGGAAACAATTCACCCCTCCACTTT
CDR3 protein: CATLMGNNSPLHF

J gene: TRBJ2-7
V gene: TRBV11-3
D gene: -
clone size: -
CDR3 DNA: TGTGCCAGCAGCCGAGGACGGACCTACGAGCAGTACTTC
CDR3 protein: CASSRGRTYEQYF

J gene: TRBJ1-6
V gene: TRBV7-2
D gene: -
clone size: once
CDR3 DNA: TGTGCCAGCAGCTTCGGGGGGGCTGATAATTCACCCCTCCACTTT
CDR3 protein: CASSFGGADNSPLHF

J gene: TRBJ2-5
V gene: TRBV30
D gene: -
clone size: -
CDR3 DNA: TGTGCCTGGAGTGGTCAGCGGGAGACCCAGTACTTC
CDR3 protein: CAWSGQRETQYF

J gene: TRBJ1-6
V gene: TRBV5-1
D gene: -
clone size: once
CDR3 DNA: TGCGCCAGCAGCTTGGGGGGGGCGCTTAATTCACCCCTCCACTTT
CDR3 protein: CASSLGGALNSPLHF

J gene: TRBJ2-3
V gene: TRBV15
D gene: -
clone size: -
CDR3 DNA: TGTGCCACCAACAATCCGGGCGCAGATACGCAGTATTTT
CDR3 protein: CATNNPGADTQYF

J gene: TRBJ1-2
V gene: TRBV19
D gene: TRBD1
clone size: -
CDR3 DNA: TGTGCCAGTAGGACAGGGGGTAACTATGGCTACACCTTC
CDR3 protein: CASRTGGNYGYTF

J gene: TRBJ2-4
V gene: TRBV9
D gene: TRBD1
clone size: -
CDR3 DNA: TGTGCCAGCAGCGTAGGACAGGGGGCGTTTGGGATTCAGTACTTC
CDR3 protein: CASSVGQGAFGIQYF

J gene: TRBJ1-2
V gene: TRBV7-9
D gene: -
clone size: -
CDR3 DNA: TGTGCCAGCAGCTTAGGAAGACTCTATGGCTACACCTTC
CDR3 protein: CASSLGRLYGYTF

J gene: TRBJ2-3
V gene: TRBV5-1
D gene: -
clone size: -
CDR3 DNA: TGCGCCAGCAGCTTGTTTGTCACAGATACGCAGTATTTT
CDR3 protein: CASSLFVTDTQYF

J gene: TRBJ2-5
V gene: TRBV6-1
D gene: TRBD2
clone size: -
CDR3 DNA: TGTGCCAGCAGTCACGTCGCTAGCGGGGAAGAGACCCAGTACTTC
CDR3 protein: CASSHVASGEETQYF

J gene: TRBJ1-2
V gene: TRBV6-1
D gene: -
clone size: -
CDR3 DNA: TGTGCCAGCAGTGAAGCCTACGGTTATGGCTACACCTTC
CDR3 protein: CASSEAYGYGYTF